The clone carrying this T cell receptor (beta chain) was seen once. Its antigen is undetermined. PCR used 60 Vbeta primers and 13 Jbeta primers. Here immunoSEQ multiplex PCR was the method, and the copy in TCRdb shows in-frame clones only, minus some. This table has approximately 190,000 clones, more than 75% appearing once. The germline V and J ends were trimmed by 1 base and 2 bases, with 7 bases remaining between them. Germline V gene sequence: CDR1 LGHNA, CDR2 YNFKEQ. The CDR3 runs to 14 residues. This record comes from a study of cytomegalovirus exposure and HLA in healthy donors. Study at large: Out of about 410 genotyped donors, roughly 80% belonged to the Caucasian-associated ancestry cluster. Study outcomes and limitations: In a later analysis, common viral pathogens appeared linked to several of the most significant clusters. It is likely that the observed cluster of highly shared sequence variants was a sequencing artifact.

The source of this sequence is a man in his forties in good health and CMV-seropositive. The genes are TRBV4-2 and TRBJ2-3; D is possibly TRBD1 (6 bases). Sequenced material: PBMCs. DNA of the CDR3: TGTGCCAGCAGCCAAGGGACAGCCACAGATACGCAGTATTTT. Protein sequence: CASSQGTATDTQYF.